The 22 T cell receptor beta chains below all came from one sample that was sequenced in a study of regulatory and conventional T cells in RAG deficiency. Clones were read by immunoSEQ multiplex PCR, and TCRdb kept only the in-frame ones, dropping some. The table includes some 9,000 clones, 70% to 90% detected once. These data were likewise used in another study, on regulatory T cells. That report notes: Amplification used 52 TRBV primers and 13 TRBJ primers.

The sequencing input was CD8+ T cells sorted from blood. These receptors originate from a human donor in good health.

The chain uses TRBV6-6 and TRBJ1-2; 8 nucleotides align to TRBD1. After removal of 5 bases from V and 5 bases from J, the junction contained 13 bases not matched to a gene. This CDR3 is built from 16 residues. Looked up from germline, CDR1 is MNHNY and CDR2 is SVGAGI (reference sequence). This CDR3 reads CASSQSPGGQRYGYTF. Here the CDR3 DNA reads TGTGCCAGCAGTCAGTCCCCAGGGGGCCAGCGGTATGGCTACACCTTC.

The chain couples TRBV5-1 to TRBJ1-6, with a possible D match to TRBD1 (5 bases). With 6 bases removed from V and 0 bases from J, the gap between germline ends came to 13 bases. CDR3 length: 16 residues. CDR1 is SGHRS, CDR2 YFSETQ, per germline. CDR3 protein: CASKWDGSSYNSPLHF. The CDR3 region has the DNA TGCGCCAGCAAATGGGACGGTAGCTCCTATAATTCACCCCTCCACTTT.

The V gene is TRBV5-4, the J gene TRBJ1-2; 7 positions match TRBD1. The CDR3 totals 12 residues. Germline V lookup: CDR1 SGHNT, CDR2 YYREEE (reference sequence). With 4 bases clipped from V and 10 bases from J, the junction kept 7 bases outside the gene matches. CDR3 sequence (DNA): TGTGCCAGCAGCCAGGACAGGAGTCACTACACCTTC. It translates to CASSQDRSHYTF.

This clone appeared a single time. Sequence at one end of the junction differs from germline and may be a read error. The gene calls are TRBV25-1 and TRBJ2-6; possible D gene TRBD1, 5 bases. Germline CDR1 reads MGHDK; CDR2 reads SYGVNS. This CDR3 region has 15 residues. The CDR3 here is CASSAALELDKVGPF. The CDR3 DNA is TGTGCCAGCAGTGCCGCCTTAGAACTGGACAAAGTCGGGCCTTTC. The full variable domain, with the rest looked up from reference TRBV25-1 and TRBJ2-6, is EADIYQTPRYLVIGTGKKITLECSQTMGHDKMYWYQQDPGMELHLIHYSYGVNSTEKGDLSSESTVSRIRTEHFPLTLESARPSHTSQYLCASSAALELDKVGPFGAGSRLTVL.

The V gene is TRBV15, the J gene TRBJ2-1; D gene ambiguous. Germline-derived CDR1 and CDR2 are LNHNV and YYDKDF (reference sequence). The V and J ends lost 0 bases and 7 bases respectively, with 13 bases between them. The CDR3 spans 15 residues. CDR3 bases: TGTGCCACCAGCAGAGAAAGGACCCTAGGAAATGAGCAGTTCTTC. Residues: CATSRERTLGNEQFF.

The V and J genes are TRBV5-1 and TRBJ1-2; 7 nucleotides align to TRBD1. Trimming cost V 0 bases and J 0 bases; bases outside gene matches: 2. The CDR3 runs 15 residues. CDR1 is SGHRS, CDR2 YFSETQ, per germline. DNA of the CDR3: TGCGCCAGCAGCTTGGCCGACAGGGCTAACTATGGCTACACCTTC. It translates to CASSLADRANYGYTF.

The chain recombines TRBV7-9 with TRBJ2-7; no definite D call. The CDR3 runs 12 residues. CDR1 is SEHNR, CDR2 FQNEAQ, per germline (reference sequence). V gave up 8 bases and J gave up 2 bases, with 10 bases separating them. This CDR3 reads CASAYRTYEQYF. For the CDR3, the DNA is TGTGCCAGCGCATACCGCACCTACGAGCAGTACTTC.

The gene calls are TRBV7-9 and TRBJ1-2, with a weak D call TRBD1 (5 bases). This CDR3 region has 14 residues. Trimming stripped 1 base from V and 3 bases from J, with 9 bases between. CDR1 and CDR2 from the germline V gene are SEHNR and FQNEAQ (reference sequence). The CDR3 loop is CASSLDQGHYGYTF. The CDR3 DNA reads TGTGCCAGCAGCTTAGACCAGGGCCACTATGGCTACACCTTC.

The genes are TRBV14 and TRBJ1-6, with D possibly being TRBD1 (6 bases). V lost 3 bases to trimming and J lost 10 bases, with 19 bases between them. This CDR3 has 16 amino acids. CDR1 is SGHDN, CDR2 FVKESK, per germline. CDR3 in DNA: TGTGCCAGCAGCCAGGGTGTAAGGACAGTACGATCACCCCTCCACTTT. This translates into CASSQGVRTVRSPLHF.

CDR3 DNA: TGTGCCAGCAGCACAGGCGAATCTAGCTCTGGGGCCAACGTCCTGACTTTC. Translation: CASSTGESSSGANVLTF. The rearrangement joins TRBV7-9 to TRBJ2-6; tentatively, D is TRBD1 (5 bases). Trimming took 5 bases from V and 0 from J, leaving 14 bases between them. The CDR3 has 17 residues. Germline CDR1 SEHNR, CDR2 FQNEAQ (reference sequence).

This rearrangement joins TRBV7-8 to TRBJ1-5; a possible D gene is TRBD1 (5 bases). The CDR3 totals 16 residues. The germline CDR1 and CDR2 sequences are SGHVS and FQNEAQ. V lost 5 bases and J lost 4, with 18 bases in between. In nucleotides, the CDR3 is TGTGCCAGCAGCAAAACCCGGACAACGCAAAATCAGCCCCAGCATTTT. It is translated as CASSKTRTTQNQPQHF.

The V call is TRBV28, the J call TRBJ2-3, with TRBD2 matching 8 bases. From germline, CDR1 is MDHEN and CDR2 SYDVKM. The J segment lost 0 bases and the V segment lost 6 bases, leaving 8 bases of the junction unmatched. The CDR3 consists of 16 residues. The CDR3 here is CASRPNSGESTDTQYF. DNA of the CDR3: TGTGCCAGCAGGCCAAATAGCGGGGAGAGCACAGATACGCAGTATTTT.

V and J are TRBV7-9 and TRBJ1-2, with TRBD1 identical over 9 bases. V shed 6 bases, J shed 6 bases, and the junction held 2 bases outside the gene matches. This CDR3 contains 12 residues. Germline assignment: CDR1 SEHNR and CDR2 FQNEAQ (reference sequence). CDR3 sequence reads: CASSRDRDGYTF. The CDR3 nucleotides read TGTGCCAGCAGTCGGGACAGGGATGGCTACACCTTC.

The rearrangement joins TRBV5-4 to TRBJ1-6; the match to TRBD1 covers 7 bases. V lost 3 bases, J lost 9 bases, and 15 bases stayed unmatched. The germline V gene encodes CDR1 SGHNT and CDR2 YYREEE (reference sequence). This CDR3 is 17 amino acids long. The CDR3, as DNA: TGTGCCAGCAGCTCCCACGACCTACAGGGGCCCTCTTCACCCCTCCACTTT. Its translation: CASSSHDLQGPSSPLHF.

By frequency in the sample, this clone is medium-sized (0.01 to 0.1%). This sequence joins TRBV5-1 and TRBJ1-6; TRBD1 is a possible D gene (6 bases). Trimming cost V 4 bases and J 8 bases, with 13 bases left between them. This CDR3 contains 14 residues. Germline loops: CDR1 SGHRS, CDR2 YFSETQ. The DNA of the CDR3 is TGCGCCAGCAGCGCGGCGGGGGCATATTCACCCCTCCACTTT. Protein product: CASSAAGAYSPLHF. Drawing the rest from reference TRBV5-1 and TRBJ1-6, the complete variable domain is KAGVTQTPRYLIKTRGQQVTLSCSPISGHRSVSWYQQTPGQGLQFLFEYFSETQRNKGNFPGRFSGRQFSNSRSEMNVSTLELGDSALYLCASSAAGAYSPLHFGNGTRLTVT.

This clone was found a few times. The chain uses TRBV7-4 and TRBJ2-5; D is perhaps TRBD1 (6 bases). V lost 1 base, J lost 3 bases, and 9 bases lay in between. Per the germline V gene, CDR1 is SGHVT and CDR2 is SQSDAQ. The CDR3 consists of 14 residues. The CDR3 region has the DNA TGTGCCAGCAGCTTAGACTGGACAGAAGAGACCCAGTACTTC. Protein: CASSLDWTEETQYF.

The chain employs TRBV9 and TRBJ2-1; 7 bases agree with TRBD2. The CDR3 covers 14 residues. V lost 0 bases and J lost 5; bases outside the gene matches: 2. In germline, CDR1 is SGDLS, CDR2 YYNGEE. The CDR3 region has the DNA TGTGCCAGCAGCGTAGGTCTAGCGGACAATGAGCAGTTCTTC. The encoded protein is CASSVGLADNEQFF.

This clone has just a few counts. The chain employs TRBV19 and TRBJ2-2, with 9 bases fitting TRBD1. In germline, CDR1 is LNHDA, CDR2 SQIVND (reference sequence). The CDR3 covers 18 residues. Trimming at V came to 4 bases and at J to 5 bases, leaving 14 bases not matched to a gene. The CDR3 is CASSKPISRDRVTGELFF. The CDR3 region has the DNA TGTGCCAGTAGTAAACCAATCAGCCGGGACAGGGTTACCGGGGAGCTGTTTTTT.

V is TRBV27 and J is TRBJ1-2; tentatively, D is TRBD1 (6 bases). This CDR3 is 15 amino acids long. Trimming pared 6 bases from V and 4 bases from J, leaving 18 bases between. Germline V gene lookup returns CDR1 MNHEY and CDR2 SMNVEV (reference sequence). CDR3 residues: CASRREGDYLYGYTF. CDR3 nucleotide sequence: TGTGCCAGCAGGCGGGAGGGGGACTATCTCTATGGCTACACCTTC.

The rearrangement joins TRBV27 to TRBJ1-1; D is possibly TRBD1 (5 bases). Germline assignment: CDR1 MNHEY and CDR2 SMNVEV (reference sequence). The CDR3 extends over 14 amino acids. The V gene lost 5 bases and the J gene lost 6 bases, with 16 bases spanning the gap. CDR3 nucleotides: TGTGCCAGCAGTGAATACCAGGGAGTAGCTGAAGCTTTCTTT. It codes for CASSEYQGVAEAFF.

The sample holds a few counts of this clone. V usage is TRBV6-5 and J usage is TRBJ1-1; no clear D. This CDR3 region has 15 residues. V was cut by 6 bases and J by 0 bases, with 14 bases left in between. The germline CDR1 and CDR2 sequences are MNHEY and SVGAGI. The CDR3 loop reads CASSASGSMNTEAFF. The CDR3 DNA reads as TGTGCCAGCAGCGCCTCCGGTTCCATGAACACTGAAGCTTTCTTT.

J is TRBJ2-1 and V is TRBV4-1; tentatively, D is TRBD1 (6 bases). CDR1 and CDR2 (germline): MGHRA, YSYEKL. Between the trimmed V and J ends, which lost 5 bases and 8 bases, there was a span of 16 bases. The CDR3 has 14 residues. CDR3 sequence: CASSARTVIHEQFF. CDR3 nucleotides: TGCGCCAGCAGCGCGCGGACAGTGATCCATGAGCAGTTCTTC.